Below, one T cell receptor beta chain is given with its context. This entry comes from a study of T cell changes during pregnancy in multiple sclerosis. Germline trimming cut 4 bases from V and 3 bases from J; bases unmatched to any gene: 3. Germline CDR1 reads MNHNS; CDR2 reads SASEGT. The CDR3 loop spans 14 amino acids. Data came from immunoSEQ multiplex PCR; TCRdb stores just in-frame clones and leaves some out. In the table there are tens of thousands of clones, roughly 92% of which are singletons. This receptor was taken from a female donor in good health, enrolled as a control in a pregnancy study. The V and J genes are TRBV6-1 and TRBJ2-3; 8 positions agree with TRBD1. Sequencing used peripheral blood, obtained in the third trimester of pregnancy. The CDR3: CASSGRQGTDTQYF. Written as DNA, the CDR3 is TGTGCCAGCAGTGGCAGACAGGGGACAGATACGCAGTATTTT.